The source of this T cell receptor beta chain is a study of regulatory T cells in long-lasting Graves disease. Study-level background: Newly diagnosed Graves' patients took antithyroid drugs under 3 months. Overall study findings and caveats: Persistent patients shared more public clonotypes (about 2,900) than new patients (approximately 1,000).

This clonotype has at least ten counts. Its antigen is still unknown. The time point here: newly diagnosed GD, antithyroid drugs for less than 3 months. The TCR library was made from RNA extracted from PBMCs. For TCR beta, libraries came from iRepertoire HTBI primers and Arm-PCR of CDR3 regions. TCRdb passed the multiplex PCR reads through MiXCR, listing each CDR3 protein once. The table lists about 420,000 distinct CDR3 sequences, less than 20% of them singletons. CDR1 and CDR2 from the germline V gene are SNHLY and FYNNEI. The CDR3 sequence is 16 residues long. Trimming took off 5 bases at V and 9 bases at J, with 20 bases between the two ends. In addition, the sample was reused for a study of T cells in Graves' hyperthyroidism and ophthalmopathy. That report adds: Together with thyroid ultrasound, orbital computed tomography, serum thyroxine and TRAb, clinical symptoms were used for diagnoses. Most thyroid clonotypes that were expanded above 0.001 also turned up in blood.

The TCR originated in a woman in her late teens or twenties with Graves disease. The chain couples TRBV2 to TRBJ1-6; D is possibly TRBD1 (5 bases). The sequencing used peripheral blood mononuclear cells (PBMCs), collected at new diagnosis, from a patient treated with antithyroid drugs. CDR3 bases: TGTGCCAGCAGTCTAGCTGACAGTGATGAGGGTTCACCCCTCCACTTT. Its translation: CASSLADSDEGSPLHF.